This T cell receptor beta chain was observed in a study of T cell responses to AZD1222 COVID-19 vaccine. Study-wide results and limits: The study sampled repertoires only after the peak T cell response. Spike-specific TCR depth and breadth grew after two AZD1222 doses. The donor cohort was predominantly white British with a female majority, and clonal diversity may have been underestimated.

Germline loops: CDR1 SNHLY, CDR2 FYNNEI. The CDR3 has 19 residues. TCRdb's table, derived via immunoSEQ multiplex PCR, lists solely in-frame clones and lacks some. Of 45,000 to 55,000 clones in the sample, around 86% were seen once. With respect to this clone: What it recognizes is unknown. An end of the junction does not agree with germline; a read error may underlie this.

The chain joins TRBV2 to TRBJ2-7; 8 bases fit TRBD1. The TCR originated in an adult who received the AZD1222 COVID-19 vaccine. Sequencing used peripheral blood, obtained 28 days after the second AZD1222 dose. This CDR3 reads CASSERGTGWATPTDGSFF. In DNA, the CDR3 is TGTGCCAGCAGTGAAAGGGGGACAGGCTGGGCGACCCCAACTGATGGTTCCTTCTTC.